These T cell receptor beta chains were read from a single sample in a study of blood T cells in healthy people across ages. TCRdb itself ran the 5' RACE reads through MiXCR, one entry per CDR3 protein. The sample has about 1 million distinct CDR3 sequences; 40% to 55% are singletons. The sequenced material came from blood. Source of these receptors: a woman aged 55 to 70 in good health. Both conserved end residues are part of each CDR3. D genes are given only for firm matches. The listing skips clone size in some rows; elsewhere it reads once, few, many or a size class.

CASSFLGTEQYF | TGTGCCAGCAGCTTCCTAGGGACAGAGCAGTACTTC | NA | TRBJ2-7 | TRBV7-2 | few
CASSLFSLGLAGYNEQFF | TGCGCCAGCAGCTTGTTCAGTCTGGGACTAGCGGGATACAATGAGCAGTTCTTC | TRBD2 | TRBJ2-1 | TRBV5-1 | few
CATSDPGTRYLHEQFF | TGTGCCACCAGTGACCCAGGGACTAGGTATCTTCATGAGCAGTTCTTC | TRBD2 | TRBJ2-1 | TRBV24-1 | NA
CASSPRQDTEAFF | TGTGCCAGCTCACCAAGACAGGACACTGAAGCTTTCTTT | NA | TRBJ1-1 | TRBV18 | few
CASSSAGTGFHYDYTF | TGTGCCAGCAGTTCGGCAGGGACAGGGTTTCACTATGACTACACCTTC | TRBD1 | TRBJ1-2 | TRBV27 | NA
CASSEPSGRLETQYF | TGTGCCAGCAGTGAACCTAGCGGGAGATTGGAGACCCAGTACTTC | TRBD2 | TRBJ2-5 | TRBV12-3/TRBV12-4 | few
CATSDPNEQFF | TGTGCCACCAGTGACCCCAATGAGCAGTTCTTC | NA | TRBJ2-1 | TRBV24-1 | NA
CAITRNNEQYF | TGTGCCATCACTAGGAACAATGAGCAGTACTTC | NA | TRBJ2-7 | TRBV10-3 | few
CASSQVGQGWTEQFF | TGTGCCAGCAGCCAAGTGGGCCAGGGATGGACTGAGCAGTTCTTC | NA | TRBJ2-1 | TRBV3-1 | NA
CSAKTSGVSYEQYF | TGCAGTGCTAAGACTAGCGGGGTCTCCTACGAGCAGTACTTC | TRBD2 | TRBJ2-7 | TRBV20-1 | NA
CSARSGRAGDEQFF | TGCAGTGCTCGTAGCGGGAGGGCTGGGGATGAGCAGTTCTTC | TRBD2 | TRBJ2-1 | TRBV20-1 | NA
CASSSRSSGRGNEQFF | TGTGCCAGCAGCTCCCGGAGTAGCGGGAGGGGCAATGAGCAGTTCTTC | TRBD2 | TRBJ2-1 | TRBV7-9 | NA
CSARGSVTGMGYEQYF | TGCAGTGCTAGAGGGTCGGTTACAGGGATGGGCTACGAGCAGTACTTC | NA | TRBJ2-7 | TRBV20-1 | NA
CSARHYGNQPQHF | TGCAGTGCTAGGCATTATGGCAATCAGCCCCAGCATTTT | NA | TRBJ1-5 | TRBV20-1 | NA
CASSQDSGGETQYF | TGCGCCAGCAGCCAAGATTCAGGGGGGGAGACCCAGTACTTC | NA | TRBJ2-5 | TRBV4-1 | few
CASSASGQQFF | TGCGCCAGCAGTGCTTCGGGGCAACAGTTCTTC | NA | TRBJ2-1 | TRBV4-1 | few
CASNPAGVPYNEQFF | TGTGCCAGCAACCCAGCGGGAGTCCCCTACAATGAGCAGTTCTTC | TRBD2 | TRBJ2-1 | TRBV12-3/TRBV12-4 | NA
CSAKEGLMDTQYF | TGCAGTGCAAAAGAGGGCCTTATGGATACGCAGTATTTT | NA | TRBJ2-3 | TRBV20-1 | NA
CASSLAGTSGQIYNEQFF | TGCGCCAGCAGCTTGGCAGGGACTAGCGGACAAATCTACAATGAGCAGTTCTTC | TRBD2 | TRBJ2-1 | TRBV5-1 | NA
CASSPPMVSNTDTQYF | TGTGCCAGCAGCCCCCCCATGGTGAGCAACACAGATACGCAGTATTTT | NA | TRBJ2-3 | TRBV3-1 | few
CASTHNSPPHF | TGTGCCAGCACCCATAATTCACCCCCCCACTTT | NA | TRBJ1-6 | TRBV7-9 | NA
CASSLSTGYNGYTF | TGTGCCAGCAGTTTATCGACAGGGTATAATGGCTACACCTTC | TRBD1 | TRBJ1-2 | TRBV27 | many
CASSQQGAGASGIAKNIQYF | TGCGCCAGCAGCCAACAGGGGGCCGGTGCTAGCGGGATAGCCAAAAACATTCAGTACTTC | NA | TRBJ2-4 | TRBV5-1 | NA
CASSQRAGTGRDEQFF | TGCGCCAGCAGCCAAAGGGCCGGGACAGGTAGGGATGAGCAGTTCTTC | TRBD1 | TRBJ2-1 | TRBV4-1 | few
CASSLLSGRGLWEQYF | TGTGCCAGCAGTTTATTAAGCGGGAGGGGGCTATGGGAGCAGTACTTC | TRBD2 | TRBJ2-7 | TRBV27 | NA
CSARPLGLAGFTYNEQYF | TGCAGTGCTAGGCCCTTAGGGCTAGCGGGTTTTACCTACAATGAGCAGTACTTC | TRBD2 | TRBJ2-7 | TRBV20-1 | NA
CASSQEGSMWGNEQFF | TGTGCCAGCAGCCAAGAAGGGAGTATGTGGGGTAATGAGCAGTTCTTC | NA | TRBJ2-1 | TRBV14 | few
CASSPALSGIYNEQFF | TGTGCCAGCAGCCCGGCACTTAGCGGGATCTACAATGAGCAGTTCTTC | TRBD2 | TRBJ2-1 | TRBV9 | NA
CASSKRFRDTTTSYNEQFF | TGTGCCAGCAGCAAAAGATTCAGAGACACTACCACCTCCTACAATGAGCAGTTCTTC | NA | TRBJ2-1 | TRBV21-1 | NA